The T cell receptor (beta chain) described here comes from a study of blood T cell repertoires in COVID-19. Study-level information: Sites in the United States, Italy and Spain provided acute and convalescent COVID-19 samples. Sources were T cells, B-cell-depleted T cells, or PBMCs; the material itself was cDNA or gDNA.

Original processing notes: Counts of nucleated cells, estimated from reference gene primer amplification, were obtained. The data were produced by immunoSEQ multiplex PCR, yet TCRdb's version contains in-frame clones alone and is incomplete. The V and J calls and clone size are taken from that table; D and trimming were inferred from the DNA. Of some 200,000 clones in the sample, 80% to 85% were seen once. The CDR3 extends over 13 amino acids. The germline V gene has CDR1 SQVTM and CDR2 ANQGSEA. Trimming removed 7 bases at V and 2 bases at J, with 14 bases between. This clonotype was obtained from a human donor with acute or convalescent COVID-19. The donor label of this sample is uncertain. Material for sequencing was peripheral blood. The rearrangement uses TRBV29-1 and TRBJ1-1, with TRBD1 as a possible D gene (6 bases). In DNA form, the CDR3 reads TGCAGCGCTGGGGGGGGCAGTAACACTGAAGCTTTCTTT. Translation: CSAGGGSNTEAFF.